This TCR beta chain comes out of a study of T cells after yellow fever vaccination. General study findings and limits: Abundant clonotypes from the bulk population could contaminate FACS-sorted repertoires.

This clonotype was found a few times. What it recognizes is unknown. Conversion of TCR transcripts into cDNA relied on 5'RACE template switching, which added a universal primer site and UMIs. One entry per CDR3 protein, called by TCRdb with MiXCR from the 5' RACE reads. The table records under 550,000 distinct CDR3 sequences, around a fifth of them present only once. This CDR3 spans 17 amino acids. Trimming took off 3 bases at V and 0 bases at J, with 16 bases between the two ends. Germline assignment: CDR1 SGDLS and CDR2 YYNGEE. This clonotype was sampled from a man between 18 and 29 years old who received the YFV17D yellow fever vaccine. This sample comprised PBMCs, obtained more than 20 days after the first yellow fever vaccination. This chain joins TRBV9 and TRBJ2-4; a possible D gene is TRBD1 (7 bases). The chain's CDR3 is CASSAGRGALAKNIQYF. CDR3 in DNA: TGTGCCAGCAGCGCAGGCAGGGGGGCACTAGCCAAAAACATTCAGTACTTC.